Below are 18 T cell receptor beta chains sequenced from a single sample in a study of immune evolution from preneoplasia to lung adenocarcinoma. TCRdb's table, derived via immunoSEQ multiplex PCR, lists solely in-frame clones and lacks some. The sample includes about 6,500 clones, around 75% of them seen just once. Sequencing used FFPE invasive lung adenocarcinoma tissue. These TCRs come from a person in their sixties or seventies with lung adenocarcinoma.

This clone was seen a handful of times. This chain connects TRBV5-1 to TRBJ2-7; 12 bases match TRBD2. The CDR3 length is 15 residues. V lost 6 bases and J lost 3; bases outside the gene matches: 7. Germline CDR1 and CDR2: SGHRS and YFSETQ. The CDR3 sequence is CASNPGLAGNYEQYF. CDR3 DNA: TGCGCCAGCAACCCCGGACTAGCGGGAAACTACGAGCAGTACTTC.

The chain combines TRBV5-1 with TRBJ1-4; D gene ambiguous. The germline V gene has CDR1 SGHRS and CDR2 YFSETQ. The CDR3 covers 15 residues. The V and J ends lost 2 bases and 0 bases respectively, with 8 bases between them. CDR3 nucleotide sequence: TGCGCCAGCAGCTTAAGCACCGCAACTAATGAAAAACTGTTTTTT. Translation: CASSLSTATNEKLFF.

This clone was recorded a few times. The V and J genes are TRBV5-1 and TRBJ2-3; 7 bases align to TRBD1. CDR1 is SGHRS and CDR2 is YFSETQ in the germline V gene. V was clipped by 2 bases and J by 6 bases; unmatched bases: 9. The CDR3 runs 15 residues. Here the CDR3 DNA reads TGCGCCAGCAGCTTAGGGGACAGTTCACAGGATACGCAGTATTTT. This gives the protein CASSLGDSSQDTQYF. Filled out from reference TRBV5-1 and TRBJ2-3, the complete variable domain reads KAGVTQTPRYLIKTRGQQVTLSCSPISGHRSVSWYQQTPGQGLQFLFEYFSETQRNKGNFPGRFSGRQFSNSRSEMNVSTLELGDSALYLCASSLGDSSQDTQYFGPGTRLTVL.

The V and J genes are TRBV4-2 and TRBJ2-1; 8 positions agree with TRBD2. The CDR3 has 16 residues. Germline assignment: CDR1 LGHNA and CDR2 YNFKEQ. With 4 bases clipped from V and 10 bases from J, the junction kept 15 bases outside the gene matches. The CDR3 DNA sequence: TGTGCCAGCAGCCCCCGTGTCGGGAGGGCCGTCCGCGAGCAGTTCTTC. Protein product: CASSPRVGRAVREQFF.

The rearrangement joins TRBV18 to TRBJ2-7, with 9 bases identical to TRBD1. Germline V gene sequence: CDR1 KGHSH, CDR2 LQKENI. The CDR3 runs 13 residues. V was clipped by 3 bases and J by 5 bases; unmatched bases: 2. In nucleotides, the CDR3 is TGTGCCAGCTCACCCGGGACAGGGAACGAGCAGTACTTC. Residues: CASSPGTGNEQYF.

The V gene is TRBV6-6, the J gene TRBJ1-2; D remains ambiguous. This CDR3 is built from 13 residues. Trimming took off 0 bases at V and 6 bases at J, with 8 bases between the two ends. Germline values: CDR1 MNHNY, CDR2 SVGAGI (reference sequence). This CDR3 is CASSYSPGDGYTF. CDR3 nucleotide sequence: TGTGCCAGCAGTTACTCCCCCGGGGATGGCTACACCTTC.

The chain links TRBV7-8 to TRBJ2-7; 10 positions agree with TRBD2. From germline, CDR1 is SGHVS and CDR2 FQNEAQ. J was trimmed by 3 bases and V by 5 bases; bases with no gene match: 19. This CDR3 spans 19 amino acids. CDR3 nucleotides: TGTGCCAGCAGCCAACGGGGGGGGGCTAGCGGGAGTACTTTCTACGAGCAGTACTTC. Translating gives CASSQRGGASGSTFYEQYF.

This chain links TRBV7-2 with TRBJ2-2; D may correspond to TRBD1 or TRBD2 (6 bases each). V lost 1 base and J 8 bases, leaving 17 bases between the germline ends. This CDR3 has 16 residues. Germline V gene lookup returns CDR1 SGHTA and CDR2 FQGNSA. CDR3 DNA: TGTGCCAGCAGCTTAGAATCGGGGGCCACAAGGGGGGAGCTGTTTTTT. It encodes CASSLESGATRGELFF.

The CDR3 loop is CASSLGGRGTGELFF. In DNA, the CDR3 is TGTGCCAGCAGCTTAGGAGGGCGGGGCACCGGGGAGCTGTTTTTT. The V call is TRBV7-2, the J call TRBJ2-2; weak D call: TRBD2 (6 bases). The germline gives CDR1 SGHTA, CDR2 FQGNSA. The CDR3 consists of 15 residues. V was shortened by 1 base and J by 4 bases, with 10 bases between the two germline ends.

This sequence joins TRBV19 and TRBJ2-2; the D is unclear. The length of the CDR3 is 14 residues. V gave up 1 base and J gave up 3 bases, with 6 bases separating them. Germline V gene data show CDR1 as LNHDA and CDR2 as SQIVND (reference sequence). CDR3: CASSIAGDTGELFF. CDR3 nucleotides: TGTGCCAGTAGTATAGCTGGAGACACCGGGGAGCTGTTTTTT.

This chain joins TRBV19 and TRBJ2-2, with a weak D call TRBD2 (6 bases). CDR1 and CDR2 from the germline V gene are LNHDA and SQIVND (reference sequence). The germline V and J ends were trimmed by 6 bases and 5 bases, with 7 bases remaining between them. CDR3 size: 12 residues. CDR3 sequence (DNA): TGTGCCAGTAGCAGCGGGACCGGGGAGCTGTTTTTT. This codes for CASSSGTGELFF.

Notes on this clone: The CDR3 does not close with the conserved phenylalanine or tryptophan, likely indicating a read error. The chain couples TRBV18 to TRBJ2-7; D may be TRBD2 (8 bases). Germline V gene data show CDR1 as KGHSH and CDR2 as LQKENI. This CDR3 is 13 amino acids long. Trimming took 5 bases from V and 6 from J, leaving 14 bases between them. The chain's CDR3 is CASSSGGQREQYL. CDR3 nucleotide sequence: TGTGCCAGCTCAAGCGGGGGACAGCGCGAGCAGTACCTC.

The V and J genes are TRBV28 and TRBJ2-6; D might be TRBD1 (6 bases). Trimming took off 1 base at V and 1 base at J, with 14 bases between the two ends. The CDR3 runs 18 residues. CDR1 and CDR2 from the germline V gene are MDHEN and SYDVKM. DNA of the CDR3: TGTGCCAGCAGTTTATTGCCGGCGAGGGGGTCTGGGGCCAACGTCCTGACTTTC. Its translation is CASSLLPARGSGANVLTF.

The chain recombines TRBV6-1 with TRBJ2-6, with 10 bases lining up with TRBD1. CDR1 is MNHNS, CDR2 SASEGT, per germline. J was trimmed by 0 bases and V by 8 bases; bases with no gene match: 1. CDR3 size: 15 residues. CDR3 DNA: TGTGCCAGCCGGACAGGGGGCTCTGGGGCCAACGTCCTGACTTTC. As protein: CASRTGGSGANVLTF.

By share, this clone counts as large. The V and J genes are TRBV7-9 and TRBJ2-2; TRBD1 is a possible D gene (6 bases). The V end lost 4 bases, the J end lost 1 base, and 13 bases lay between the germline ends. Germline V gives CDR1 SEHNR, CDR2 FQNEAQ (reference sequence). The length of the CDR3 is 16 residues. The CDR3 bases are TGTGCCAGCAGCTCCTGGGGGACACAGAACACCGGGGAGCTGTTTTTT. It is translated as CASSSWGTQNTGELFF.

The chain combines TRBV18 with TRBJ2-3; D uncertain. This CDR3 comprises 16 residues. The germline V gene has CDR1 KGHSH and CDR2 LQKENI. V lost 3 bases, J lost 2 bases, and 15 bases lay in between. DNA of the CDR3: TGTGCCAGCTCACCTAAGGCAGGCCGATTCACAGATACGCAGTATTTT. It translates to CASSPKAGRFTDTQYF.

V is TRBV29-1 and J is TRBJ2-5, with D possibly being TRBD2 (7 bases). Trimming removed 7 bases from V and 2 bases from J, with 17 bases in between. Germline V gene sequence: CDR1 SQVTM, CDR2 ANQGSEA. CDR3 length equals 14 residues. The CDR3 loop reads CSGTPGGQQETQYF. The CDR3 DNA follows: TGCAGCGGAACCCCCGGGGGGCAACAAGAGACCCAGTACTTC. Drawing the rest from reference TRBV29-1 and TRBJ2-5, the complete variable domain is SAVISQKPSRDICQRGTSLTIQCQVDSQVTMMFWYRQQPGQSLTLIATANQGSEATYESGFVIDKFPISRPNLTFSTLTVSNMSPEDSSIYLCSGTPGGQQETQYFGPGTRLLVL.

The CDR3 loop reads CASSPGLAGRGGELFF. CDR3 bases: TGTGCCAGCAGTCCCGGACTAGCGGGACGGGGCGGGGAGCTGTTTTTT. The chain recombines TRBV27 with TRBJ2-2; 12 nucleotides line up with TRBD2. V gave up 5 bases and J gave up 7 bases; unmatched junction bases: 8. Germline V gives CDR1 MNHEY, CDR2 SMNVEV (reference sequence). This CDR3 is 16 amino acids long.